The 31 T cell receptor beta chains reported below all come from one sample, sequenced in a study of blood T cell repertoires in COVID-19. The assay was immunoSEQ multiplex PCR, and TCRdb's table has in-frame clones only and misses some. The table has approximately 200,000 clones, around 88% seen once. Source material: PBMCs or T cells enriched from blood (not recorded which). All receptors come from a woman aged 25 to 39 who had recovered from COVID-19.

The chain uses TRBV4-1 and TRBJ2-7; a possible D gene is TRBD2 (6 bases). Trimming took 4 bases from V and 1 from J, leaving 14 bases between them. Germline lookup yields CDR1 MGHRA and CDR2 YSYEKL. This CDR3 comprises 15 residues. DNA for the CDR3: TGCGCCAGCAGCCGCTTACCCGGGGGATCCTACGAGCAGTACTTC. Amino acids: CASSRLPGGSYEQYF.

The chain recombines TRBV19 with TRBJ2-5, with 11 nucleotides matching TRBD1. Germline CDR1 and CDR2: LNHDA and SQIVND (reference sequence). J lost 4 bases, V lost 4 bases, and 2 bases had no gene match. The CDR3 is 14 residues long. CDR3 sequence: CASSTDRGLETQYF. CDR3 nucleotides: TGTGCCAGTAGTACGGACAGGGGGCTAGAGACCCAGTACTTC.

This chain joins TRBV11-2 and TRBJ1-3; 10 nucleotides align to TRBD1. Germline CDR1 SGHAT, CDR2 FQNNGV. The junction had 5 bases not matched to a gene; V was cut back by 6 bases and J by 3 bases. The CDR3 runs 15 residues. CDR3 in amino acids: CASRQDRGLGNTIYF. CDR3 DNA sequence: TGTGCCAGCAGGCAAGACAGGGGGCTTGGAAACACCATATATTTT. Complete variable domain (other parts from reference TRBV11-2 and TRBJ1-3): EAGVAQSPRYKIIEKRQSVAFWCNPISGHATLYWYQQILGQGPKLLIQFQNNGVVDDSQLPKDRFSAERLKGVDSTLKIQPAKLEDSAVYLCASRQDRGLGNTIYFGEGSWLTVV.

The chain uses TRBV14 and TRBJ2-1; TRBD2 might be the D (5 bases). The germline gives CDR1 SGHDN, CDR2 FVKESK. V was clipped by 6 bases and J by 7 bases, with 13 bases between them. This CDR3 has 13 amino acids. CDR3 DNA sequence: TGTGCCAGCAGGGAGGACGGGCGAAATGAGCAGTTCTTC. It translates to CASREDGRNEQFF. The full variable domain, completed using reference TRBV14 and TRBJ2-1, is EAGVTQFPSHSVIEKGQTVTLRCDPISGHDNLYWYRRVMGKEIKFLLHFVKESKQDESGMPNNRFLAERTGGTYSTLKVQPAELEDSGVYFCASREDGRNEQFFGPGTRLTVL.

The chain uses TRBV2 and TRBJ2-2; the match to TRBD2 covers 8 bases. The length of the CDR3 is 17 residues. Germline CDR1 reads SNHLY; CDR2 reads FYNNEI. V lost 1 base and J lost 7; bases outside the gene matches: 11. CDR3 sequence: CASSEDKKTSVNGELFF. CDR3 nucleotide sequence: TGTGCCAGCAGTGAAGATAAGAAGACTAGCGTTAACGGGGAGCTGTTTTTT.

This chain connects TRBV5-5 to TRBJ2-3; 7 bases are shared with TRBD1. In germline, CDR1 is SGHKS, CDR2 YYEKEE (reference sequence). The CDR3 contains 13 residues. Trimming cost V 4 bases and J 10 bases; bases outside gene matches: 9. The CDR3 DNA reads TGTGCCAGCAGCGAATCGACAGGGAACGCGCAGTATTTT. Translation gives CASSESTGNAQYF.

The chain couples TRBV5-1 to TRBJ1-2; D remains ambiguous. V dropped 5 bases and J dropped 1 base, with 6 bases sitting between them. This CDR3 region has 12 residues. The germline V gene encodes CDR1 SGHRS and CDR2 YFSETQ. This chain's CDR3 is CASSRYNYGYTF. The DNA of the CDR3 is TGCGCCAGCAGTAGATATAACTATGGCTACACCTTC.

The chain links TRBV27 to TRBJ2-7, with D tentatively TRBD1 (7 bases). V gave up 3 bases and J gave up 2 bases, with 11 bases separating them. Looked up from germline, CDR1 is MNHEY and CDR2 is SMNVEV (reference sequence). This CDR3 is built from 14 residues. This CDR3 reads CASSFRGAAYEQYF. The CDR3 DNA reads TGTGCCAGCAGTTTCAGGGGGGCTGCCTACGAGCAGTACTTC.

The J gene is TRBJ2-1, the V gene TRBV3-1 (or the pseudogene TRBV3-2); 11 bases are a match to TRBD2. The CDR3 extends over 18 amino acids. Germline trimming cut 0 bases from V and 4 bases from J; bases unmatched to any gene: 8. From germline, CDR1 is LGHDT and CDR2 YNNKEL (reference sequence). Here the CDR3 DNA reads TGTGCCAGCAGCCAAGATTATGAGGGGACTAGCGGATACAATGAGCAGTTCTTC. Its translation is CASSQDYEGTSGYNEQFF.

The rearrangement joins TRBV19 to TRBJ2-7; 8 bases fit TRBD2. The CDR3 contains 18 residues. Germline V gene data show CDR1 as LNHDA and CDR2 as SQIVND (reference sequence). Trimming at V came to 3 bases and at J to 0 bases, leaving 13 bases not matched to a gene. The chain's CDR3 is CASSMGVQAGANSYEQYF. The DNA for the CDR3 is TGTGCCAGTAGTATGGGAGTACAAGCGGGAGCTAACTCCTACGAGCAGTACTTC.

The V and J genes are TRBV18 and TRBJ2-4; D call uncertain. Germline values: CDR1 KGHSH, CDR2 LQKENI. The length of the CDR3 is 13 residues. V was cut by 1 base and J by 6 bases, with 7 bases left in between. CDR3 sequence (DNA): TGTGCCAGCTCACCACGAGGCAGAAACATTCAGTACTTC. This translates into CASSPRGRNIQYF.

The J gene is TRBJ2-1, the V gene TRBV9; 11 nucleotides align to TRBD2. This CDR3 is 17 amino acids long. Trimming removed 3 bases from V and 3 bases from J; junction bases left unmatched: 8. Germline V gives CDR1 SGDLS, CDR2 YYNGEE. The CDR3: CASSASPTSGSYNEQFF. CDR3 bases: TGTGCCAGCAGCGCCAGCCCCACTAGCGGGAGCTACAATGAGCAGTTCTTC.

The J gene is TRBJ1-3, the V gene TRBV7-9; no clear D. CDR3 length: 17 amino acids. The germline V gene encodes CDR1 SEHNR and CDR2 FQNEAQ (reference sequence). Deletions cut 2 bases from V and 0 bases from J, with 14 bases between. CDR3 DNA: TGTGCCAGCAGCTTAAATATAGGAGAGAGCTCTGGAAACACCATATATTTT. Amino acids: CASSLNIGESSGNTIYF. Using reference TRBV7-9 and TRBJ1-3 for the parts outside the CDR3, the full variable domain is DTGVSQNPRHKITKRGQNVTFRCDPISEHNRLYWYRQTLGQGPEFLTYFQNEAQLEKSRLLSDRFSAERPKGSFSTLEIQRTEQGDSAMYLCASSLNIGESSGNTIYFGEGSWLTVV.

The rearrangement uses TRBV27 and TRBJ1-1; D perhaps matches TRBD1 (6 bases). Per the germline V gene, CDR1 is MNHEY and CDR2 is SMNVEV (reference sequence). V lost 0 bases, J lost 4 bases, and 15 bases lay in between. The CDR3 is made up of 16 amino acids. CDR3 in amino acids: CASSLSGGAGGTEAFF. CDR3 DNA sequence: TGTGCCAGCAGTTTATCGGGGGGGGCCGGGGGCACTGAAGCTTTCTTT.

This chain uses TRBV6-1 with TRBJ2-7, with 10 bases that match TRBD2. This CDR3 contains 17 residues. V shed 3 bases, J shed 2 bases, and the junction held 10 bases outside the gene matches. Germline CDR1 MNHNS, CDR2 SASEGT. DNA for the CDR3: TGTGCCAGCAGTGAGAGGGGCCTAGCGGGAGCCCCCTACGAGCAGTACTTC. This encodes CASSERGLAGAPYEQYF.

The rearrangement uses TRBV2 and TRBJ2-2; D is perhaps TRBD1 (6 bases). Germline V gene sequence: CDR1 SNHLY, CDR2 FYNNEI. The CDR3 runs 16 residues. With 5 bases removed from V and 8 bases from J, the gap between germline ends came to 21 bases. This chain's CDR3 is CASSSGTSDTWGELFF. CDR3 nucleotides: TGTGCCAGCAGTTCCGGGACATCGGATACCTGGGGGGAGCTGTTTTTT.

The chain combines TRBV5-1 with TRBJ1-4, with 7 bases matching TRBD1. The CDR3 is 14 residues long. The junction had 6 bases not matched to a gene; V was cut back by 5 bases and J by 5 bases. The germline V gene has CDR1 SGHRS and CDR2 YFSETQ. The CDR3 region is CASRRGTENEKLFF. In DNA form, the CDR3 reads TGCGCCAGCAGACGCGGGACAGAGAATGAAAAACTGTTTTTT.

The chain recombines TRBV28 with TRBJ1-2; D is unresolved. Germline loops: CDR1 MDHEN, CDR2 SYDVKM. V lost 3 bases and J 3 bases, leaving 5 bases between the germline ends. CDR3 size: 12 residues. CDR3 residues: CASSFRDYGYTF. The DNA of the CDR3 is TGTGCCAGCAGTTTCCGAGACTATGGCTACACCTTC.

The sample holds a few counts of this clone. This chain connects TRBV28 to TRBJ2-7, with no clear D. This CDR3 spans 14 amino acids. The V and J ends lost 3 bases and 5 bases respectively, with 14 bases between them. Per the germline V gene, CDR1 is MDHEN and CDR2 is SYDVKM. The CDR3 coding sequence is TGTGCCAGCAGTTTTCTATACCCCGAGGACGAGCAGTACTTC. This gives the protein CASSFLYPEDEQYF. The full variable domain, rest sourced from reference TRBV28 and TRBJ2-7, is DVKVTQSSRYLVKRTGEKVFLECVQDMDHENMFWYRQDPGLGLRLIYFSYDVKMKEKGDIPEGYSVSREKKERFSLILESASTNQTSMYLCASSFLYPEDEQYFGPGTRLTVT.

V usage is TRBV11-1 and J usage is TRBJ2-3; 12 bases are a match to TRBD1. The CDR3 runs 15 residues. Germline lookup yields CDR1 SGHAT and CDR2 FQDESV (reference sequence). V was pared by 3 bases and J by 5 bases, with 3 bases of the junction left unmatched. The CDR3 nucleotides are TGTGCCAGCAGCTTCCGGGACAGGGGGCGAGATACGCAGTATTTT. This sequence encodes CASSFRDRGRDTQYF. Full variable domain (missing parts from reference TRBV11-1 and TRBJ2-3): EAEVAQSPRYKITEKSQAVAFWCDPISGHATLYWYRQILGQGPELLVQFQDESVVDDSQLPKDRFSAERLKGVDSTLKIQPAELGDSAMYLCASSFRDRGRDTQYFGPGTRLTVL.

The V gene is TRBV7-9, the J gene TRBJ2-7, with TRBD1 matching over 9 bases. Per germline, CDR1 SEHNR and CDR2 FQNEAQ (reference sequence). The CDR3 has 15 amino acids. Losses at the gene ends were 5 bases for V and 5 bases for J; bases not matched to a gene: 10. For the CDR3, the DNA is TGTGCCAGCAGCCTAATACAGGGGGCTACTAACGAGCAGTACTTC. Translating gives CASSLIQGATNEQYF.

In this sample, this clone turned up a few times. The chain couples TRBV12-5 to TRBJ2-3, with 10 bases matching TRBD2. Germline CDR1 and CDR2: LGHNT and FRNRAP. The CDR3 sequence is 15 residues long. Trimming cost V 1 base and J 6 bases; bases outside gene matches: 4. CDR3 region: CASGLGTSGGDTQYF. The CDR3 DNA follows: TGTGCTAGTGGTTTGGGGACTAGCGGAGGGGATACGCAGTATTTT.

The chain is built from TRBV6-1 and TRBJ1-3; no definite D call. The V gene lost 3 bases and the J gene lost 4 bases, with 19 bases spanning the gap. There are 17 residues in the CDR3. CDR1 MNHNS and CDR2 SASEGT come from the germline V gene. The chain's CDR3 is CASSEAAGSPLGNTIYF. The CDR3 nucleotides read TGTGCCAGCAGTGAGGCGGCCGGGTCTCCGCTGGGAAACACCATATATTTT.

This chain joins TRBV28 and TRBJ1-6, with D uncertain. Trimming removed 4 bases at V and 7 bases at J, with 17 bases between. CDR1 and CDR2 from the germline V gene are MDHEN and SYDVKM. This CDR3 comprises 16 residues. The CDR3 here is CASSSAGLGHNSPLHF. CDR3 nucleotide sequence: TGTGCCAGCAGTTCCGCCGGCTTGGGCCACAATTCACCCCTCCACTTT.

The V gene is TRBV16, the J gene TRBJ2-1, with 9 bases matching TRBD2. The V segment lost 1 base and the J segment 2 bases; nucleotides outside the gene matches: 9. The V gene's germline CDR1 is KGHSY and CDR2 FQNENV. The CDR3 extends over 18 amino acids. The chain's CDR3 is CASSQWLQAGGPYNEQFF. DNA for the CDR3: TGTGCCAGCAGCCAATGGCTCCAGGCGGGAGGGCCCTACAATGAGCAGTTCTTC.

This chain links TRBV28 with TRBJ1-2; perhaps TRBD1 as D (6 bases). The CDR3 has 16 amino acids. Trimming shortened V by 5 bases and J by 4 bases, and 20 bases separated the two germline ends. CDR1 and CDR2 (germline): MDHEN, SYDVKM. This chain's CDR3 is CASSHQIEQGTYGYTF. CDR3 coding DNA: TGTGCCAGCAGTCACCAGATTGAACAGGGAACCTATGGCTACACCTTC.

The rearrangement links TRBV28 to TRBJ1-3, with 10 bases identical to TRBD1. The CDR3 sequence is 17 residues long. Germline CDR1 is MDHEN and CDR2 is SYDVKM. The junction had 6 bases not matched to a gene; V was cut back by 2 bases and J by 2 bases. The CDR3 sequence is CASSLRTGGVPGNTIYF. For the CDR3, the DNA is TGTGCCAGCAGTTTACGGACAGGGGGGGTCCCTGGAAACACCATATATTTT.

The V call is TRBV11-2, the J call TRBJ2-7; a possible D gene is TRBD1 (6 bases). The germline V gene encodes CDR1 SGHAT and CDR2 FQNNGV. V gave up 1 base and J gave up 3 bases, with 10 bases separating them. This CDR3 is built from 14 residues. The CDR3 region has the DNA TGTGCCAGCAGCTTAGCCCAGGGGAACTACGAGCAGTACTTC. Translation: CASSLAQGNYEQYF. Supplemented by reference TRBV11-2 and TRBJ2-7, the full variable domain reads EAGVAQSPRYKIIEKRQSVAFWCNPISGHATLYWYQQILGQGPKLLIQFQNNGVVDDSQLPKDRFSAERLKGVDSTLKIQPAKLEDSAVYLCASSLAQGNYEQYFGPGTRLTVT.

A few counts support this clone. This chain uses TRBV9 with TRBJ1-1; D unclear. Trimming took off 3 bases at V and 3 bases at J, with 12 bases between the two ends. The germline V gene encodes CDR1 SGDLS and CDR2 YYNGEE. The CDR3 spans 14 residues. CDR3 nucleotide sequence: TGTGCCAGCAGCGCCGGGCGGGTGGACACTGAAGCTTTCTTT. Protein: CASSAGRVDTEAFF.

This sequence joins TRBV7-4 and TRBJ1-1; D is unresolved. Looked up from germline, CDR1 is SGHVT and CDR2 is SQSDAQ. Trimming took 9 bases from V and 0 from J, leaving 23 bases between them. CDR3 length: 17 amino acids. The CDR3: CARIERKGLVVNTEAFF. Here the CDR3 DNA reads TGTGCCAGGATCGAACGAAAAGGACTGGTGGTGAACACTGAAGCTTTCTTT.

The J gene is TRBJ2-1, the V gene TRBV6-5, with 11 bases aligning to TRBD2. Germline CDR1 reads MNHEY; CDR2 reads SVGAGI. The CDR3 has 15 amino acids. Trimming at V came to 7 bases and at J to 4 bases, leaving 6 bases not matched to a gene. This CDR3 reads CASTVAGGPYNEQFF. The CDR3 bases are TGTGCCAGCACCGTAGCGGGAGGGCCTTACAATGAGCAGTTCTTC.